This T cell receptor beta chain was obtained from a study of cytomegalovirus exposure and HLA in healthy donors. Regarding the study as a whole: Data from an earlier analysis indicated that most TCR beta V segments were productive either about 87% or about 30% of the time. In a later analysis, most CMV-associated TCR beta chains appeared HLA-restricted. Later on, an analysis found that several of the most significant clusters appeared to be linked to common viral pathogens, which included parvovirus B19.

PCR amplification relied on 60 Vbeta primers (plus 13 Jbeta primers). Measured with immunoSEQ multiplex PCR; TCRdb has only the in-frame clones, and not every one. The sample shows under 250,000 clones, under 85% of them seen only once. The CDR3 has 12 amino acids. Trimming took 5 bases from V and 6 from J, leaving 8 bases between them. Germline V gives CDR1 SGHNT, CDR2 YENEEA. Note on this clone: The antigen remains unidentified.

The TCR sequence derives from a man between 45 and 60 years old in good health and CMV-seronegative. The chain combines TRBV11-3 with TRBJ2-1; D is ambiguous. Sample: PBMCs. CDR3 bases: TGTGCCAGCAGCCAGTCCCGCAATGAGCAGTTCTTC. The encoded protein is CASSQSRNEQFF. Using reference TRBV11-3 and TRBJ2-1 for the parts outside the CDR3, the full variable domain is EAGVVQSPRYKIIEKKQPVAFWCNPISGHNTLYWYLQNLGQGPELLIRYENEEAVDDSQLPKDRFSAERLKGVDSTLKIQPAELGDSAVYLCASSQSRNEQFFGPGTRLTVL.